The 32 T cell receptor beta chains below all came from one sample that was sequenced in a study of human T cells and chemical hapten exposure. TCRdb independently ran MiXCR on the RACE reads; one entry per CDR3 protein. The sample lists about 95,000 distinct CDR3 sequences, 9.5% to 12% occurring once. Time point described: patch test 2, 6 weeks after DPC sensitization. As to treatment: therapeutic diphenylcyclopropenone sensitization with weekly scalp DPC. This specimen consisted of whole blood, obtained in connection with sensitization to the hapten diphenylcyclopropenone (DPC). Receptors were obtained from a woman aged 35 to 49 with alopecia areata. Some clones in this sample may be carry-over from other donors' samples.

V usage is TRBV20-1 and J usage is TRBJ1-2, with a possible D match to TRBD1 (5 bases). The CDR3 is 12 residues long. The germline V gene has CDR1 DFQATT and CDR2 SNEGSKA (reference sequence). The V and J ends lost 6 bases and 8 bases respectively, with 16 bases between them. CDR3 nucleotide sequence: TGCAGTGCACTGCAGGGAGTGTGGGGCTACACCTTC. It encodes CSALQGVWGYTF.

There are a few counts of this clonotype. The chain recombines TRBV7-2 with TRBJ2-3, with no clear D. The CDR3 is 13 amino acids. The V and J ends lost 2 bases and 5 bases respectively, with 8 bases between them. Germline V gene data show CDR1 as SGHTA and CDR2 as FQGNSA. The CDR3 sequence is CASSLQGRDTQYF. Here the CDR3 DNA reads TGTGCCAGCAGCTTACAAGGCCGAGATACGCAGTATTTT.

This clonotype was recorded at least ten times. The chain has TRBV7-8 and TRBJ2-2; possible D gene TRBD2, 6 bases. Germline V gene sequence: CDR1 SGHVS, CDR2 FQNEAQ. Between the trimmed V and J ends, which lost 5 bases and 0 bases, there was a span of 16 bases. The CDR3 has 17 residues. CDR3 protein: CASSKRAGGTNTGELFF. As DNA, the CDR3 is TGTGCCAGCAGCAAACGGGCTGGGGGGACGAACACCGGGGAGCTGTTTTTT.

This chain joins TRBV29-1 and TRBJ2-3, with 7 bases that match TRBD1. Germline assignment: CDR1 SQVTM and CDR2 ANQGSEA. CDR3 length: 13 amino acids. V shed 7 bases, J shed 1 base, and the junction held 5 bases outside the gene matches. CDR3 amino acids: CSDRDSRTDTQYF. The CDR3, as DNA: TGCAGCGACCGGGACAGCCGCACAGATACGCAGTATTTT.

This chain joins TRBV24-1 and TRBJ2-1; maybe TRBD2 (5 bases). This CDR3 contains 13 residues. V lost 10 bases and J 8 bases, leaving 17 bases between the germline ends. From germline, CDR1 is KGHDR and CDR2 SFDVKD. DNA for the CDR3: TGTGCCACTGGTACGAGGGCTGCCGATGAGCAGTTCTTC. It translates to CATGTRAADEQFF.

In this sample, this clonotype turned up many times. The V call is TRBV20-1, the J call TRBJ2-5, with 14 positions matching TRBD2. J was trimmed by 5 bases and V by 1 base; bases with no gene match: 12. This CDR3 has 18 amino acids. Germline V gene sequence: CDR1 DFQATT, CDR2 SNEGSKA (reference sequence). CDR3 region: CSARGGWGLAGEGETQYF. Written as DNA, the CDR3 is TGCAGTGCTAGAGGGGGTTGGGGACTAGCGGGAGAGGGCGAGACCCAGTACTTC.

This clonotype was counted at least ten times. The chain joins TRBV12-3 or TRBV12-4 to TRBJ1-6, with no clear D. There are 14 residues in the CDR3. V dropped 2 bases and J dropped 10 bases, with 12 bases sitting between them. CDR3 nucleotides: TGTGCCAGCAGTTTAAGCGGGCCTAAGTCACCCCTCCACTTT. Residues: CASSLSGPKSPLHF.

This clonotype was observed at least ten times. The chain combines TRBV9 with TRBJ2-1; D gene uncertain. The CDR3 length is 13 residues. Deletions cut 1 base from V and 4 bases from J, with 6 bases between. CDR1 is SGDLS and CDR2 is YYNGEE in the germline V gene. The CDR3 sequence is CASSVSTYNEQFF. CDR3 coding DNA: TGTGCCAGCAGCGTATCAACGTACAATGAGCAGTTCTTC.

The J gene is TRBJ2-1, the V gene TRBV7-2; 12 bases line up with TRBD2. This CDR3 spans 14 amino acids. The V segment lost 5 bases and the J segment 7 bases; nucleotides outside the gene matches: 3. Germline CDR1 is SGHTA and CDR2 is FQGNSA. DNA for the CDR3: TGTGCCAGCAGCCTAGGACTAGCGGGGAATGAGCAGTTCTTC. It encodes CASSLGLAGNEQFF.

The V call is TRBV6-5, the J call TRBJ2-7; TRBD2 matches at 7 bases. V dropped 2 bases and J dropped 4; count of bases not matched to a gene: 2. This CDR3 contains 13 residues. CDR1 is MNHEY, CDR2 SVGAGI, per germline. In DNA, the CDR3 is TGTGCCAGCAGTTACAGCGGGGCGTACGAGCAGTACTTC. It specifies CASSYSGAYEQYF.

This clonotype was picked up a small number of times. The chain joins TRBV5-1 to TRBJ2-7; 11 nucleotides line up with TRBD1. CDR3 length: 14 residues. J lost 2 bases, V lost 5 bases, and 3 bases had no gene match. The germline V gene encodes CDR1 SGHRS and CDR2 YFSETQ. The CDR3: CASRSGQGAYEQYF. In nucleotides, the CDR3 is TGCGCCAGCAGATCGGGACAGGGGGCCTACGAGCAGTACTTC.

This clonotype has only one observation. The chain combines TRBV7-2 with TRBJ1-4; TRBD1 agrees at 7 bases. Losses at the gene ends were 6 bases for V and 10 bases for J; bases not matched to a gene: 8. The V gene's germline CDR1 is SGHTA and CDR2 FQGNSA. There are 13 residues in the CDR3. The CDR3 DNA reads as TGTGCCAGCAGTTTAAAACAGGGGATAAAACTGTTTTTT. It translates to CASSLKQGIKLFF.

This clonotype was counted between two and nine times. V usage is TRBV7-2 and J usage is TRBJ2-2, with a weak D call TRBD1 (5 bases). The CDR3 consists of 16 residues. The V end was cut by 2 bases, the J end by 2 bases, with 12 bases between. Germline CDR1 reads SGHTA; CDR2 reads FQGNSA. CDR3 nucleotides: TGTGCCAGCAGCTTATTGCGACAGCCCAACACCGGGGAGCTGTTTTTT. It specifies CASSLLRQPNTGELFF.

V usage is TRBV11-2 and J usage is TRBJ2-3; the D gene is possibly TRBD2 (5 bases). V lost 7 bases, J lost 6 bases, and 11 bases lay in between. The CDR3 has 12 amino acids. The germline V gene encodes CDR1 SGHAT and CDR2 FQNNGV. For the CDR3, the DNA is TGTGCCAGCACCGAGTGGGAGGATACGCAGTATTTT. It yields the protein CASTEWEDTQYF.

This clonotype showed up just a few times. CDR3 loop: CASSPRDSQSGYTF. The DNA of the CDR3 is TGTGCCAGCAGCCCCAGGGACAGCCAGAGTGGCTACACCTTC. The chain links TRBV7-2 to TRBJ1-2, with 7 nucleotides matching TRBD1. CDR3 size: 14 residues. Germline values: CDR1 SGHTA, CDR2 FQGNSA. V shed 5 bases and J 7 bases; nucleotides not matched to a gene: 10. Based on the CDR3 plus reference TRBV7-2 and TRBJ1-2, the full variable domain is GAGVSQSPSNKVTEKGKDVELRCDPISGHTALYWYRQSLGQGLEFLIYFQGNSAPDKSGLPSDRFSAERTGGSVSTLTIQRTQQEDSAVYLCASSPRDSQSGYTFGSGTRLTVV.

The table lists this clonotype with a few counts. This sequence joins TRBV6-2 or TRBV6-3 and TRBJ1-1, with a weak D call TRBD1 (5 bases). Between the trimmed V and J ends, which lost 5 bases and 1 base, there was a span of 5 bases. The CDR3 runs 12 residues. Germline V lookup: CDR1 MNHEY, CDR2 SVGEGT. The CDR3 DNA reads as TGTGCCAGCAGTGACAGGAACACTGAAGCTTTCTTT. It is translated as CASSDRNTEAFF.

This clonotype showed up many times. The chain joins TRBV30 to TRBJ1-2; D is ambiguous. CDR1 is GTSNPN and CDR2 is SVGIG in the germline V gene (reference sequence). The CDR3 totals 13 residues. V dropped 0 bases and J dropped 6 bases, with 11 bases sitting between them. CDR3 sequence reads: CAWSVGLWDGYTF. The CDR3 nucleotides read TGTGCCTGGAGTGTTGGGTTATGGGATGGCTACACCTTC.

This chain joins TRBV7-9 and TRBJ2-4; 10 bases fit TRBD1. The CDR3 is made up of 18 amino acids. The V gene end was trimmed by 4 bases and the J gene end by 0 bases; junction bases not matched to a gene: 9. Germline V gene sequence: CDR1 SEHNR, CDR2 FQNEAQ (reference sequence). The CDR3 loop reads CASSSGQGVEIAKNIQYF. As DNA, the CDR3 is TGTGCCAGCAGCTCCGGACAGGGGGTGGAGATAGCCAAAAACATTCAGTACTTC.

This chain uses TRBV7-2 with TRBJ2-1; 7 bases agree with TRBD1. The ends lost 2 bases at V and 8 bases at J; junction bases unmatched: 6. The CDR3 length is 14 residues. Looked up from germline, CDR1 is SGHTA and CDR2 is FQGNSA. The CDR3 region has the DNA TGTGCCAGCAGCTTATTAGGGGGCATCGATGAGCAGTTCTTC. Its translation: CASSLLGGIDEQFF.

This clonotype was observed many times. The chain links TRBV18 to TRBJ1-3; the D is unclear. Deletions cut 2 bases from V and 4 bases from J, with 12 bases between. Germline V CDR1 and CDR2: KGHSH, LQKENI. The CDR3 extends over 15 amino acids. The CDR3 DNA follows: TGTGCCAGCTCACCAAATCGGGCCCCAGGAAACACCATATATTTT. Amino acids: CASSPNRAPGNTIYF.

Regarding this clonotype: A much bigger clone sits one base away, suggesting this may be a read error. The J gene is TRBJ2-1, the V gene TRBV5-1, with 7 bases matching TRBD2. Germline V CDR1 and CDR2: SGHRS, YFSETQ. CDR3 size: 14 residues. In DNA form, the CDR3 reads TGCGCCAGCAGCTTGGTGTTGCGGGAGACTGAGCGGTTCTTC. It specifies CASSLVLRETERFF.

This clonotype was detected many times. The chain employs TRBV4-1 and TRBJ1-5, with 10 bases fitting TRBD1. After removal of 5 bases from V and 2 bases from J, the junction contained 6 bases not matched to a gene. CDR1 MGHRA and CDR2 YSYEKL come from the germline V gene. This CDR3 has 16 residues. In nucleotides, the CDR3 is TGCGCCAGCAGCGCTCGACAGGGGGCGGGCAATCAGCCCCAGCATTTT. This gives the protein CASSARQGAGNQPQHF.

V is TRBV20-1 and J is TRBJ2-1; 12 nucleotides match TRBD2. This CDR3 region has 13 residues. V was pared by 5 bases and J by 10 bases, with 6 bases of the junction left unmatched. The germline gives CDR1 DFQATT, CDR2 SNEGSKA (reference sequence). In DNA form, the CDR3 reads TGCAGTGCTCGCCCTAGCGGGAGGGCAGAGCAGTTCTTC. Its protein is CSARPSGRAEQFF.

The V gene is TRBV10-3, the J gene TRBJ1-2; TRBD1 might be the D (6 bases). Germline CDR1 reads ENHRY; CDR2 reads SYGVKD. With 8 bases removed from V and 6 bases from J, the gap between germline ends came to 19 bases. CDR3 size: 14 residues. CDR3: CAIPKGGLKDGYTF. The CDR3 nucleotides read TGTGCCATCCCTAAGGGGGGGCTAAAGGATGGCTACACCTTC.

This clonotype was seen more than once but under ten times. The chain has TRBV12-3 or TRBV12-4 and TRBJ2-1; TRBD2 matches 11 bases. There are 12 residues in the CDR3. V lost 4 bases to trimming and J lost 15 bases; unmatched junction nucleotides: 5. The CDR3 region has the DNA TGTGCCAGCAGTTCTCTGACTAGCGGGGCGTTCTTC. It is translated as CASSSLTSGAFF.

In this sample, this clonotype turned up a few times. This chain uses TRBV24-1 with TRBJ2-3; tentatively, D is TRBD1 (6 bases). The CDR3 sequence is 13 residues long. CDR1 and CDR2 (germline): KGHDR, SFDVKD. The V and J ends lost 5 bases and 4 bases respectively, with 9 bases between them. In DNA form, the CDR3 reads TGTGCCACCAGTGGTGAGGGGGCAGATACGCAGTATTTT. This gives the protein CATSGEGADTQYF.

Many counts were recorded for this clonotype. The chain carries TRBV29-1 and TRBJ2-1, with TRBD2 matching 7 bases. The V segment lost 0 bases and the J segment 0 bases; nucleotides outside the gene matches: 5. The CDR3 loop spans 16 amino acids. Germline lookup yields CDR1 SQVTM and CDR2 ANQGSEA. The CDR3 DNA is TGCAGCGTTGAAGATCCGGGCGGGAGCTCCTACAATGAGCAGTTCTTC. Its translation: CSVEDPGGSSYNEQFF.

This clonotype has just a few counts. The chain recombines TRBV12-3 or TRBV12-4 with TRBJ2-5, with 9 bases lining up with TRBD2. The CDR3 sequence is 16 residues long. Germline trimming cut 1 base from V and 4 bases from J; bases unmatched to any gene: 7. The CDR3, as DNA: TGTGCCAGCAGTTTAGAGGGCGGGAGGGCCGGAGAGACCCAGTACTTC. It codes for CASSLEGGRAGETQYF.

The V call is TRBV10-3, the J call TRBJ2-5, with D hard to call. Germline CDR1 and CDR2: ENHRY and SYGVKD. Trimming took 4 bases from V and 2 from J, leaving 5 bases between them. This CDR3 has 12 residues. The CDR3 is CAISVGQETQYF. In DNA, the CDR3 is TGTGCCATCAGTGTGGGACAAGAGACCCAGTACTTC.

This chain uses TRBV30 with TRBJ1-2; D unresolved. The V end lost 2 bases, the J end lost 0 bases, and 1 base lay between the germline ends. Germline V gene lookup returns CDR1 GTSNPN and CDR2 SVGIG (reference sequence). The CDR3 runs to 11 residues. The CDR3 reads CAWSSNYGYTF. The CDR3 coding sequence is TGTGCCTGGAGTTCTAACTATGGCTACACCTTC.

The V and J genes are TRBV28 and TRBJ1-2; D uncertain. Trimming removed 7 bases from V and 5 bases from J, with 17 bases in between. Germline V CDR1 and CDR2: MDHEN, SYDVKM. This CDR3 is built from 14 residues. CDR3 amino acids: CASIRERTAYGYTF. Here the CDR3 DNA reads TGTGCCAGCATCCGGGAGAGGACGGCTTATGGCTACACCTTC.

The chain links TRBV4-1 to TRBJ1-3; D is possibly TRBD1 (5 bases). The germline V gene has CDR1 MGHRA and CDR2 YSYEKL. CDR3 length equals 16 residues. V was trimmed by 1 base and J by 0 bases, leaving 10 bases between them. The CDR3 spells CASSQAGVLSGNTIYF. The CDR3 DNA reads TGCGCCAGCAGCCAAGCGGGGGTCCTCTCTGGAAACACCATATATTTT.